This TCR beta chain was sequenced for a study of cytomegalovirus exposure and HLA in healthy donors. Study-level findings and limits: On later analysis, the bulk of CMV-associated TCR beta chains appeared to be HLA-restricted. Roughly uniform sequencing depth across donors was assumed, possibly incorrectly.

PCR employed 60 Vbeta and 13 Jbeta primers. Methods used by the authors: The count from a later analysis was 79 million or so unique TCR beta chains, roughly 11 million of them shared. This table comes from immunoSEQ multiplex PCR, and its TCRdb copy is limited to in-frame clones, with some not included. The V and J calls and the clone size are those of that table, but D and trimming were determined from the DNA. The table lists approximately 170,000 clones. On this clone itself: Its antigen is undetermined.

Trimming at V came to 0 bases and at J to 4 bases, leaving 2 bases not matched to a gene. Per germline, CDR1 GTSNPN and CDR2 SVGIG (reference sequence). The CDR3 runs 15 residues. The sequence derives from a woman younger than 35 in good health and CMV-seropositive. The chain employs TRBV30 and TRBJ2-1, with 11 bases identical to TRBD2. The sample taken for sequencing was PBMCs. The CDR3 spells CAWSVGTSGYNEQFF. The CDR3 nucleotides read TGTGCCTGGAGTGTAGGGACTAGCGGATACAATGAGCAGTTCTTC. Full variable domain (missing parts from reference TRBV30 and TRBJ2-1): SQTIHQWPATLVQPVGSPLSLECTVEGTSNPNLYWYRQAAGRGLQLLFYSVGIGQISSEVPQNLSASRPQDRQFILSSKKLLLSDSGFYLCAWSVGTSGYNEQFFGPGTRLTVL.